This TCR beta chain came from a study of T cell responses to AZD1222 COVID-19 vaccine. Study-level findings and limits: Compared with day 0, the breadth and depth of the Spike-specific TCR repertoire rose significantly after two doses of AZD1222. Only after the peak T cell response were repertoires sampled. Just six or seven AZD1222 recipients tested seropositive at baseline.

Clones were read by immunoSEQ multiplex PCR, and TCRdb kept only the in-frame ones, dropping some. The sample has 150,000 or so clones, 80% to 90% seen once; the top ten hold 5.1%. Details on this clone: Its target is unknown.

The material sequenced was peripheral blood, taken on day 0 of AZD1222 vaccination. The clonotype was recovered from an adult in good health.

The CDR3 loop is CASSSGTSGETQYF. DNA of the CDR3: TGCGCCAGCAGCTCCGGGACTAGCGGAGAGACCCAGTACTTC. The chain links TRBV5-1 to TRBJ2-5; 11 positions agree with TRBD2. Germline V CDR1 and CDR2: SGHRS, YFSETQ. The CDR3 is 14 amino acids. J gave up 4 bases and V 3 bases, and 2 bases lay outside the gene matches.